Listed below are T cell receptor beta chains from one sample, sequenced in a study of blood T cells in healthy people across ages. TCRdb re-called the 5' RACE reads through MiXCR, storing one row per CDR3 protein. Counted here are 800,000 to 900,000 distinct CDR3 sequences, under 80% occurring once; the ten biggest clones make up roughly 26%. What was sequenced was blood. Source of these receptors: a man aged 25 to 40 in good health. The CDR3 runs from the conserved cysteine through the conserved F or W. D genes are given only for firm matches. A row's size may be missing; if present it is once, few, many or a size class.

16,NA,TRBV4-2,NA,TRBJ1-2,CASSRSTGASNYGYTF,TGTGCCAGCAGCCGAAGCACCGGGGCCTCTAACTATGGCTACACCTTC
15,TRBD1,TRBV6-2/TRBV6-3,NA,TRBJ1-5,CASSYYRGSNQPQHF,TGTGCCAGCAGTTATTACAGGGGAAGCAATCAGCCCCAGCATTTT
13,NA,TRBV4-2,few,TRBJ1-2,CASSLRQIYGYTF,TGTGCCAGCAGCCTACGACAAATCTATGGCTACACCTTC
17,TRBD1,TRBV12-3/TRBV12-4,NA,TRBJ2-1,CASSLGRVGQGGNEQFF,TGTGCCAGCAGTTTGGGTAGAGTGGGACAGGGAGGCAATGAGCAGTTCTTC
16,NA,TRBV7-9,few,TRBJ2-6,CASSLALVFGANVLTF,TGTGCCAGCAGCTTAGCGCTTGTTTTTGGGGCCAACGTCCTGACTTTC
11,NA,TRBV20-1,NA,TRBJ2-1,CSARGYNEQFF,TGCAGTGCTAGAGGTTACAATGAGCAGTTCTTC
22,TRBD2,TRBV20-1,NA,TRBJ2-1,CSARGHTSAWTSGHRSYNEQFF,TGCAGTGCTAGAGGCCATACATCAGCCTGGACTAGCGGGCACCGCTCCTACAATGAGCAGTTCTTC
15,TRBD1,TRBV7-9,NA,TRBJ2-3,CASSPDRDRTDTQYF,TGTGCCAGCAGCCCAGACAGGGATCGCACAGATACGCAGTATTTT
14,TRBD1,TRBV12-3/TRBV12-4,NA,TRBJ1-5,CASSLTGTDQPQHF,TGTGCCAGCAGCCTGACAGGGACCGATCAGCCCCAGCATTTT
14,TRBD2,TRBV12-3/TRBV12-4,NA,TRBJ2-1,CASSRGLVPNEQFF,TGTGCCAGCAGTCGAGGACTAGTCCCGAATGAGCAGTTCTTC
16,NA,TRBV6-1,NA,TRBJ2-1,CASSLTGTSSYNEQFF,TGTGCCAGCAGCCTGACGGGGACGAGCTCCTACAATGAGCAGTTCTTC
14,NA,TRBV6-5,NA,TRBJ2-7,CAGRVSLSSYEQYF,TGTGCCGGCAGGGTTTCTCTTAGCTCCTACGAGCAGTACTTC
13,NA,TRBV2,NA,TRBJ2-7,CASSEAQHYEQYF,TGTGCCAGCAGTGAAGCCCAGCACTACGAGCAGTACTTC
13,TRBD1,TRBV20-1,NA,TRBJ2-7,CSGPGTGTYEQYF,TGCAGTGGGCCCGGGACAGGGACCTACGAGCAGTACTTC
11,NA,TRBV24-1,NA,TRBJ1-5,CATSDGGPQHF,TGTGCCACCAGTGATGGAGGACCCCAGCATTTT
14,TRBD2,TRBV20-1,NA,TRBJ2-7,CSAGPGLAAYEQYF,TGCAGTGCTGGACCGGGACTAGCGGCCTACGAGCAGTACTTC
15,TRBD1,TRBV28,few,TRBJ1-5,CASRPGQGFFQPQHF,TGTGCCAGCAGGCCGGGACAGGGTTTTTTTCAGCCCCAGCATTTT
15,TRBD1,TRBV6-6,NA,TRBJ2-7,CASSYSRDRGGEQYF,TGTGCCAGCAGTTACAGCCGGGACAGGGGCGGCGAGCAGTACTTC
15,NA,TRBV4-3,NA,TRBJ2-4,CASSTDGGAGDIQYF,TGCGCCAGCAGCACAGATGGGGGCGCAGGGGACATTCAGTACTTC
11,NA,TRBV6-5,NA,TRBJ1-2,CASSYGRAYTF,TGTGCCAGCAGTTACGGACGGGCCTACACCTTC
15,NA,TRBV12-3/TRBV12-4,few,TRBJ2-7,CASSPGASEHYEQYF,TGTGCCAGCAGTCCCGGGGCTAGCGAACACTACGAGCAGTACTTC
15,NA,TRBV5-5,few,TRBJ2-3,CASSPGTTRTDTQYF,TGTGCCAGCAGCCCTGGGACCACCCGCACAGATACGCAGTATTTT
14,NA,TRBV5-1,NA,TRBJ1-1,CASSLVTENTEAFF,TGCGCCAGCAGCTTGGTAACAGAAAACACTGAAGCTTTCTTT
14,NA,TRBV7-2,once,TRBJ2-7,CASSLGGARYEQYF,TGTGCCAGCAGCTTAGGCGGGGCCAGGTACGAGCAGTACTTC
15,TRBD2,TRBV6-6,NA,TRBJ2-3,CASNKLGGSTDTQYF,TGTGCCAGCAATAAACTCGGGGGGAGCACAGATACGCAGTATTTT
13,TRBD2,TRBV6-1,few,TRBJ2-1,CASSGAGYNEQFF,TGTGCCAGCAGTGGAGCGGGGTACAATGAGCAGTTCTTC
11,NA,TRBV6-5,NA,TRBJ1-2,CASLQGGGYTF,TGCGCCAGCCTACAGGGAGGAGGCTACACCTTC
14,NA,TRBV4-3,few,TRBJ2-7,CASSQWTVSYEQYF,TGCGCCAGCAGCCAATGGACGGTCTCTTACGAGCAGTACTTC
17,TRBD1,TRBV12-3/TRBV12-4,NA,TRBJ2-7,CASSLVFRTGRVYEQYF,TGTGCCAGCAGTTTAGTCTTCCGGACAGGGCGTGTGTACGAGCAGTACTTC
14,TRBD1,TRBV15,NA,TRBJ2-3,CATSGGQSTDTQYF,TGTGCCACCAGCGGGGGACAGAGCACAGATACGCAGTATTTT
16,TRBD1,TRBV11-3,NA,TRBJ2-3,CASSSGQVPDADTQYF,TGTGCCAGCAGCAGCGGACAGGTCCCTGACGCAGATACGCAGTATTTT
13,NA,TRBV4-2,NA,TRBJ2-3,CASSPSPSDTQYF,TGTGCCAGCAGCCCCTCCCCGTCGGATACGCAGTATTTT
17,TRBD1,TRBV4-1,once,TRBJ1-2,CASSQQQGARPNYGYTF,TGCGCCAGCAGCCAACAACAGGGGGCGAGGCCTAACTATGGCTACACCTTC
14,NA,TRBV11-2,NA,TRBJ2-2,CASSLDGGTGELFF,TGTGCCAGCAGCTTAGATGGGGGAACCGGGGAGCTGTTTTTT
13,NA,TRBV28,NA,TRBJ2-7,CASSSPQSYEQYF,TGTGCCAGCAGTTCCCCTCAGTCCTACGAGCAGTACTTC
13,NA,TRBV25-1,NA,TRBJ1-1,CASSDREDPEAFF,TGTGCCAGCAGTGACCGAGAAGACCCTGAAGCTTTCTTT
18,TRBD2,TRBV4-2,NA,TRBJ2-5,CASSQERLAGEFQETQYF,TGTGCCAGCAGCCAAGAGAGACTAGCGGGGGAATTCCAAGAGACCCAGTACTTC
14,TRBD2,TRBV29-1,many,TRBJ2-3,CSVEVAGVSDTQYF,TGCAGCGTTGAAGTAGCGGGGGTTTCAGATACGCAGTATTTT
13,TRBD1,TRBV20-1,NA,TRBJ1-4,CSAPLADRDKLFF,TGCAGTGCCCCGCTGGCCGACAGGGACAAACTGTTTTTT
13,NA,TRBV6-2/TRBV6-3,NA,TRBJ2-1,CASRLDREYEQFF,TGTGCCAGCAGGCTCGATAGAGAATATGAGCAGTTCTTC
13,TRBD2,TRBV20-1,NA,TRBJ2-7,CSARDGGADEQYF,TGCAGTGCTAGAGACGGGGGGGCCGACGAGCAGTACTTC
15,NA,TRBV20-1,NA,TRBJ2-3,CSARAQAGQTDTQYF,TGCAGTGCTAGAGCCCAGGCGGGGCAAACAGATACGCAGTATTTT
13,NA,TRBV27,once,TRBJ2-3,CASSPPPMDTQYF,TGTGCCAGCAGTCCCCCACCAATGGATACGCAGTATTTT
16,TRBD1,TRBV24-1,NA,TRBJ1-2,CATSGGQGAHDYGYTF,TGTGCCACCAGTGGTGGACAGGGGGCGCACGACTATGGCTACACCTTC
17,TRBD2,TRBV7-3,few,TRBJ2-6,CASSLRGVSSGANVLTF,TGTGCCAGCAGCTTACGGGGGGTGAGCTCTGGGGCCAACGTCCTGACTTTC
11,NA,TRBV29-1,few,TRBJ2-1,CSVATPYEQFF,TGCAGCGTTGCCACGCCTTATGAGCAGTTCTTC
12,NA,TRBV20-1,NA,TRBJ2-1,CSARVGRIEQFF,TGCAGTGCTAGGGTGGGGCGGATTGAGCAGTTCTTC